The 10 T cell receptor beta chains reported below all come from one sample, sequenced in a study of T cells in Graves' hyperthyroidism and ophthalmopathy. The investigators amplified TCR beta CDR3 regions from RNA transcripts. TCR CDR3 regions were first amplified by RT-PCR with HTBI primers. One entry per CDR3 protein results from TCRdb running MiXCR on the multiplex PCR reads. The sample holds over 250,000 distinct CDR3 sequences, under 30% seen once. The sequenced sample consisted of blood. The receptors here all came from a man aged 35 to 55 with Graves' hyperthyroidism that later progressed to Graves' ophthalmopathy.

In its sample, this clonotype was seen many times. J is TRBJ1-3 and V is TRBV19; no clear D gene. CDR1 and CDR2 from the germline V gene are LNHDA and SQIVND (reference sequence). V lost 3 bases and J lost 5, with 17 bases in between. This CDR3 comprises 16 residues. DNA of the CDR3: TGTGCCAGTAGTATCTACCGGGCCGACATACGAAACACCATATATTTT. This sequence encodes CASSIYRADIRNTIYF.

The CDR3 sequence: CSARGPWGSTAGEQYF. In nucleotides, the CDR3 is TGCAGTGCTAGAGGCCCGTGGGGTAGCACGGCGGGCGAGCAGTACTTC. The chain couples TRBV20-1 to TRBJ2-7; D might be TRBD2 (5 bases). The V end lost 1 base, the J end lost 6 bases, and 22 bases lay between the germline ends. Germline CDR1 and CDR2: DFQATT and SNEGSKA (reference sequence). The CDR3 runs to 16 residues.

Comment on this clonotype: A clone one base away is much larger, so this may be a read error. The chain employs TRBV11-2 and TRBJ2-1; weak D call: TRBD1 (5 bases). The CDR3 has 14 amino acids. From germline, CDR1 is SGHAT and CDR2 FQNNGV. CDR3 sequence: CASSLQGSCNEQFF. The DNA of the CDR3 is TGTGCCAGCAGCTTACAGGGTTCCTGCAATGAGCAGTTCTTC.

The chain has TRBV30 and TRBJ2-7; D is uncertain. Between the trimmed V and J ends, which lost 5 bases and 7 bases, there was a span of 12 bases. Germline CDR1 is GTSNPN and CDR2 is SVGIG (reference sequence). This CDR3 contains 11 residues. The CDR3 DNA sequence: TGTGCCTGGTCTTCCGCCTGGGAGCAGTACTTC. This sequence encodes CAWSSAWEQYF. The entire variable domain, with the rest obtained from reference TRBV30 and TRBJ2-7, is as follows: SQTIHQWPATLVQPVGSPLSLECTVEGTSNPNLYWYRQAAGRGLQLLFYSVGIGQISSEVPQNLSASRPQDRQFILSSKKLLLSDSGFYLCAWSSAWEQYFGPGTRLTVT.

This clonotype was recorded at least ten times. V is TRBV2 and J is TRBJ1-1; D not resolved. The CDR3 is 12 residues long. Trimming took off 3 bases at V and 10 bases at J, with 12 bases between the two ends. Per germline, CDR1 SNHLY and CDR2 FYNNEI. CDR3 nucleotide sequence: TGTGCCAGCAGTGAGGGGTCAGAAGGAGCTTTCTTT. Protein product: CASSEGSEGAFF.

This clonotype was found many times. The rearrangement links TRBV25-1 to TRBJ2-4, with 12 bases matching TRBD2. Unmatched junction bases numbered 8, after V lost 2 bases and J lost 0 bases. The CDR3 length is 19 residues. Germline-derived CDR1 and CDR2 are MGHDK and SYGVNS. The CDR3 reads CASSELSLAGGLAKNIQYF. The CDR3 coding sequence is TGTGCCAGCAGTGAACTCTCGCTAGCGGGAGGGTTAGCCAAAAACATTCAGTACTTC.

V and J are TRBV28 and TRBJ2-5; no clear D. The CDR3 covers 14 residues. V was clipped by 6 bases and J by 1 base, with 12 bases between them. From germline, CDR1 is MDHEN and CDR2 SYDVKM. The CDR3 DNA sequence: TGTGCCAGCAGCCCTCGATACCTCCAAGAGACCCAGTACTTC. Protein sequence: CASSPRYLQETQYF.

The chain links TRBV6-5 to TRBJ2-7, with a weak D call TRBD1 (6 bases). The CDR3 consists of 16 residues. The germline V gene has CDR1 MNHEY and CDR2 SVGAGI. V lost 2 bases, J lost 0 bases, and 14 bases lay in between. In DNA form, the CDR3 reads TGTGCCAGCAGTTACGCCGTGACAGGCGGCTCCTACGAGCAGTACTTC. Amino acids: CASSYAVTGGSYEQYF.

This clonotype appeared many times. The chain uses TRBV15 and TRBJ1-5; 7 nucleotides agree with TRBD1. This CDR3 comprises 13 residues. CDR1 LNHNV and CDR2 YYDKDF come from the germline V gene (reference sequence). The trim removed 9 bases at V and 7 bases at J, leaving 9 bases unmatched. CDR3 sequence: CATVGQDGQPQHF. CDR3 nucleotide sequence: TGTGCCACGGTCGGACAGGACGGGCAGCCCCAGCATTTT.

The sample holds a few counts of this clonotype. The CDR3 reads CASSGTNTYNEQFF. CDR3 nucleotide sequence: TGCGCCAGCAGTGGGACTAATACCTACAATGAGCAGTTCTTC. This sequence joins TRBV5-1 and TRBJ2-1, with TRBD2 identical over 7 bases. After removal of 5 bases from V and 2 bases from J, the junction contained 4 bases not matched to a gene. CDR3 length: 14 residues. Germline assignment: CDR1 SGHRS and CDR2 YFSETQ.